One T cell receptor (beta chain) is described in this entry. Its antigen target is currently unknown. No much larger clone is present one base from it, and per-base qualities are unavailable. This sample is part of a study of radiation and T cells in renal cell carcinoma (TCRdb year 2020). Describing the broader study: In total, 50 or so samples underwent TCR beta sequencing: 25 or so tumors plus 27 peripheral blood samples. The last blood draw happened 4 weeks after radiation, timed to coincide with nephrectomy. A total of about 3.8 million unique CDR3 nucleotide sequences, encoding roughly 3,000,000 unique CDR3 amino acid sequences, were found across all 50 or so samples.

Results and caveats for the whole study, not just this receptor: Dynamics of the blood repertoire were not tracked past 4 weeks after treatment. An increase in top tumor clonotypes in blood was observed from baseline to 2 weeks post-radiation, followed by contraction by 4 weeks, which was taken to suggest transient expansion of tumor-resident clones. No pretreatment tumor biopsies were available, so the baseline intratumoral presence of clonotypes could not be determined. The single-armed trial design could not address effects of radiation dose or scheduling on the TCR repertoire.

For CDR1 and CDR2, the germline V gene lists SGHDT and YYEEEE. Between the V and J ends, shortened by 4 bases and 4 bases respectively, the junction contains 17 bases. Including cysteine and phenylalanine, the CDR3 has 16 amino acids. The sequence is cut down to CDR3 DNA, 48 bases in frame from base 1. The sample's time point label, in plain terms: blood 4 weeks post-SBRT, at nephrectomy. According to the study, the label for this sample's treatment or condition signals: 15 Gy SBRT to primary tumor, nephrectomy 4 weeks later. Samples were obtained from a clinical trial, in which 15 Gy stereotactic body radiation therapy was delivered to primary renal cell carcinomas and nephrectomy was performed 4 weeks later. To follow tumor-enriched clonotypes, serial peripheral blood was collected from radiation-treated patients at baseline and at 2 weeks and 4 weeks after SBRT. Every patient had renal cell carcinoma of clear cell pathology. The QIAamp DNA Blood Mini Kit (Qiagen) was used to prepare genomic DNA for TCR sequencing. The analyses included only samples that passed all quality control checks.

TCR beta libraries were generated from genomic DNA with the immunoSEQ kit, following the manufacturer's recommendations. To prepare the libraries, a first multiplex PCR with proprietary primers was run, followed by a second PCR that added unique barcodes, and a bead cleanup was done after each round. Each sample batch included a kit-provided positive control reaction and a negative control reaction. The final libraries were assessed on an Agilent 4200 TapeStation D1000 ScreenTape, pooled by volume, and quantified by qPCR. Sequencing was performed on an Illumina NextSeq500 using a MidOutput 150-cycle cartridge, with 156 Read1 cycles, 15 Index1 cycles, and the kit custom primers. The pooled library was loaded at approximately 1 pM, and approximately 20% PhiX control was spiked in. As for the authors' bioinformatics: Vendor-processed data were analyzed in R, and a clonotype was defined as all T cells sharing the same CDR3 nucleotide sequence. For clone abundance analyses, frequencies were normalized to the 10,000 most abundant clones in each sample. Public T cell clones, which averaged fewer than five per sample, were removed prior to analysis. Tumor-enriched clonotypes and baseline blood-enriched clonotypes were defined as those with an abundance difference of at least 32-fold between compartments. A beta-binomial differential abundance model was used to identify clonotypes that were expanded or contracted between blood time points. Tumor-blood repertoire similarity was measured with the Baroni-Urbani and Buser coefficient, and groups were compared using two-tailed Wilcoxon tests in R. Drawn from immuneACCESS, this table holds only the in-frame rearrangements with V and J called that TCRdb kept. Clones are partly lost; checked studies trace under half to an unresolved V gene and leave the rest unexplained. V, J and clone size derive from that table, while D and trimming were established from the DNA sequence. Here the sample has approximately 150,000 clones; 86% occur a single time. 15% to 20% of the sample lies in the top ten.

The V and J segments used are TRBV5-6 and TRBJ1-4, with TRBD1 tentatively as D gene (6 bases match). The source was blood, collected from a patient whose treatment included radiotherapy and nephrectomy. This clonotype was sampled from a woman aged 45-60 years with renal cell carcinoma. At the DNA level, the sequence is TGTGCCAGCAGCGGAGTGGGGGGGCTTGGTAATGAAAAACTGTTTTTT. This codes for CASSGVGGLGNEKLFF.